Below are 31 T cell receptor beta chains sequenced from a single sample in a study of graft-versus-host responses after intestinal transplantation. The antigens for these receptors are not known. Data came from immunoSEQ multiplex PCR; TCRdb stores just in-frame clones and leaves some out. The table lists some 97,000 clones, more than 85% of them singletons. The material was unstimulated CD4+ T cells sorted from spleen or lymph node cells, obtained before transplant. Receptors originate from a human donor who was the organ donor for an intestinal transplant.

This clone was observed a single time. The chain employs TRBV30 and TRBJ2-3, with 7 bases fitting TRBD2. The CDR3 covers 15 residues. With V trimmed by 0 bases and J by 0 bases, 3 bases remained unmatched. Germline CDR1 reads GTSNPN; CDR2 reads SVGIG (reference sequence). CDR3 DNA: TGTGCCTGGAGTGTAAAAGCGGGGAGCACAGATACGCAGTATTTT. It specifies CAWSVKAGSTDTQYF.

The chain combines TRBV6-1 with TRBJ1-4; D call uncertain. There are 14 residues in the CDR3. Trimming removed 7 bases at V and 6 bases at J, with 15 bases between. CDR1 and CDR2 (germline): MNHNS, SASEGT. CDR3 coding DNA: TGTGCCAGCACCTTATTAGGGCCTTATGAAAAACTGTTTTTT. This encodes CASTLLGPYEKLFF.

This sequence joins TRBV13 and TRBJ1-1; TRBD1 matches 9 bases. The V gene end was trimmed by 5 bases and the J gene end by 0 bases; junction bases not matched to a gene: 10. Germline V gives CDR1 PRHDT, CDR2 FYEKMQ (reference sequence). This CDR3 has 17 residues. The DNA for the CDR3 is TGTGCCAGCAGCGCCTACAGGGGGCTTGTCGTGAACACTGAAGCTTTCTTT. Encoded protein: CASSAYRGLVVNTEAFF.

The chain is built from TRBV19 and TRBJ1-1; unclear D gene. Trimming cost V 6 bases and J 0 bases, with 11 bases left between them. The CDR3 totals 14 residues. Germline assignment: CDR1 LNHDA and CDR2 SQIVND (reference sequence). The DNA for the CDR3 is TGTGCCAGTAGAGCTGGCCCCATGAACACTGAAGCTTTCTTT. This sequence encodes CASRAGPMNTEAFF.

The V and J genes are TRBV28 and TRBJ2-5; maybe TRBD2 (5 bases). Between the trimmed V and J ends, which lost 7 bases and 5 bases, there was a span of 23 bases. The CDR3 runs 16 residues. Germline V gene data show CDR1 as MDHEN and CDR2 as SYDVKM. The CDR3 nucleotides are TGTGCCAGCACGTCTCTTGGATGGCAGGTAGCGGAGACCCAGTACTTC. It codes for CASTSLGWQVAETQYF.

This clone was detected once. The gene calls are TRBV30 and TRBJ1-2, with no clear D. The CDR3 is 13 residues long. V dropped 4 bases and J dropped 4 bases, with 13 bases sitting between them. Germline CDR1 GTSNPN, CDR2 SVGIG (reference sequence). CDR3 in amino acids: CAWNIPGGYGYTF. The CDR3 DNA sequence: TGTGCCTGGAACATCCCGGGCGGCTATGGCTACACCTTC.

The chain couples TRBV7-2 to TRBJ2-2, with TRBD2 matching 7 bases. The CDR3 covers 15 residues. Germline-derived CDR1 and CDR2 are SGHTA and FQGNSA. V was pared by 1 base and J by 5 bases, with 4 bases of the junction left unmatched. In DNA form, the CDR3 reads TGTGCCAGCAGCTTAGGTGGTAGCGGGACCGGGGAGCTGTTTTTT. This gives the protein CASSLGGSGTGELFF. Together with reference TRBV7-2 and TRBJ2-2, the CDR3 gives the full variable domain: GAGVSQSPSNKVTEKGKDVELRCDPISGHTALYWYRQSLGQGLEFLIYFQGNSAPDKSGLPSDRFSAERTGGSVSTLTIQRTQQEDSAVYLCASSLGGSGTGELFFGEGSRLTVL.

This clone was seen just once. The chain recombines TRBV21-1 with TRBJ1-4; TRBD1 was called by the table and not checked on the DNA. TRBV21-1 is an annotated pseudogene. The CDR3 has 14 amino acids. The CDR3 sequence: CASSPRDRGEKLFF. The CDR3 nucleotides read TGTGCCAGCAGCCCGCGGGACAGGGGTGAAAAACTGTTTTTT.

The chain uses TRBV30 and TRBJ2-7, with D unclear. The V end was cut by 0 bases, the J end by 3 bases, with 15 bases between. Germline CDR1 and CDR2: GTSNPN and SVGIG (reference sequence). The CDR3 contains 15 residues. CDR3 loop: CAWSVSEARGYEQYF. CDR3 DNA: TGTGCCTGGAGTGTATCAGAGGCTCGAGGCTACGAGCAGTACTTC.

The rearrangement uses TRBV2 and TRBJ2-3; the D is unclear. Germline values: CDR1 SNHLY, CDR2 FYNNEI. V shed 8 bases and J shed 4 bases, with 16 bases lying between them. The CDR3 runs to 14 residues. The CDR3 sequence: CASGSDSLPDTQYF. Here the CDR3 DNA reads TGTGCCAGCGGAAGTGATTCCCTCCCAGATACGCAGTATTTT.

This rearrangement joins TRBV28 to TRBJ2-5; 7 bases line up with TRBD1. Looked up from germline, CDR1 is MDHEN and CDR2 is SYDVKM. The V and J ends lost 5 bases and 1 base, in that order; junction bases with no gene match: 1. The CDR3 spans 13 residues. The CDR3: CASSRDSQETQYF. CDR3 in DNA: TGTGCCAGCAGTAGGGACAGCCAAGAGACCCAGTACTTC.

This clone was detected once. The chain uses TRBV5-1 and TRBJ2-5; TRBD2 aligns across 11 bases. Germline assignment: CDR1 SGHRS and CDR2 YFSETQ. V lost 5 bases, J lost 1 base, and 4 bases stayed unmatched. This CDR3 spans 15 amino acids. CDR3 region: CASRRTSGGQETQYF. The CDR3 nucleotides are TGCGCCAGCAGGCGAACTAGCGGGGGCCAAGAGACCCAGTACTTC.

The V and J genes are TRBV11-2 and TRBJ1-5, with D tentatively TRBD1 (6 bases). Germline V gene lookup returns CDR1 SGHAT and CDR2 FQNNGV. The CDR3 sequence is 14 residues long. V was shortened by 1 base and J by 7 bases, with 11 bases between the two germline ends. CDR3 region: CASSLGGGGQPQHF. In DNA, the CDR3 is TGTGCCAGCAGCTTAGGCGGGGGGGGCCAGCCCCAGCATTTT.

This clone was seen a handful of times. This chain uses TRBV28 with TRBJ1-5; TRBD1 matches 9 bases. Germline lookup yields CDR1 MDHEN and CDR2 SYDVKM. The trim removed 10 bases at V and 6 bases at J, leaving 10 bases unmatched. This CDR3 is 14 amino acids long. The CDR3: CAIRPGTGSQPQHF. The CDR3 DNA is TGTGCCATCCGCCCCGGGACAGGGAGTCAGCCCCAGCATTTT.

CDR3 sequence (DNA): TGTGCCAGCAGACCGGGCTCAGACACAGATACGCAGTATTTT. Amino acid sequence: CASRPGSDTDTQYF. The V call is TRBV6-5, the J call TRBJ2-3, with no clear D. Germline CDR1 and CDR2: MNHEY and SVGAGI. V was pared by 6 bases and J by 2 bases, with 12 bases between. The CDR3 sequence is 14 residues long.

The gene calls are TRBV5-1 and TRBJ2-5; 7 nucleotides line up with TRBD2. The CDR3 has 15 residues. The junction had 4 bases not matched to a gene; V was cut back by 0 bases and J by 2 bases. Per the germline V gene, CDR1 is SGHRS and CDR2 is YFSETQ. CDR3 coding DNA: TGCGCCAGCAGCTTGGCCGTGGGGGGGCAAGAGACCCAGTACTTC. As protein: CASSLAVGGQETQYF.

This chain uses TRBV27 with TRBJ2-3; a possible D gene is TRBD1 (5 bases). Between the trimmed V and J ends, which lost 1 base and 1 base, there was a span of 15 bases. The CDR3 has 17 residues. Germline values: CDR1 MNHEY, CDR2 SMNVEV (reference sequence). CDR3 residues: CASSLLGAESGTDTQYF. Here the CDR3 DNA reads TGTGCCAGCAGTTTATTAGGGGCAGAAAGTGGCACAGATACGCAGTATTTT.

The chain is built from TRBV4-1 and TRBJ1-4, with a possible D match to TRBD1 (5 bases). CDR1 and CDR2 from the germline V gene are MGHRA and YSYEKL. The V end lost 4 bases, the J end lost 5 bases, and 23 bases lay between the germline ends. The CDR3 has 18 residues. CDR3 in DNA: TGCGCCAGCAGCCTAGTAACAGCTCGGGAATGGGGGAATGAAAAACTGTTTTTT. It is translated as CASSLVTAREWGNEKLFF.

This clone was recorded only once. V gene TRBV30 combines with J gene TRBJ2-2; 11 nucleotides line up with TRBD1. V shed 3 bases and J 5 bases; nucleotides not matched to a gene: 2. The germline gives CDR1 GTSNPN, CDR2 SVGIG (reference sequence). This CDR3 spans 14 amino acids. The CDR3, as DNA: TGTGCCTGGAGCCGGGACAGGGGGACCGGGGAGCTGTTTTTT. Its protein is CAWSRDRGTGELFF.

The chain joins TRBV18 to TRBJ2-1; TRBD2 matches at 7 bases. Germline V lookup: CDR1 KGHSH, CDR2 LQKENI. V gave up 4 bases and J gave up 3 bases; unmatched junction bases: 6. The CDR3 contains 15 residues. The DNA for the CDR3 is TGTGCCAGCTCACGGCCTAGCGGTAACTACAATGAGCAGTTCTTC. It specifies CASSRPSGNYNEQFF.

The rearrangement uses TRBV5-1 and TRBJ2-7, with D possibly matching TRBD2 (6 bases). Germline V gene lookup returns CDR1 SGHRS and CDR2 YFSETQ. CDR3 length equals 12 residues. Trimming stripped 5 bases from V and 2 bases from J, with 8 bases between. As DNA, the CDR3 is TGCGCCAGCAGGGAGGGGACCTACGAGCAGTACTTC. This gives the protein CASREGTYEQYF.

This clone showed up just once. This CDR3 reads CASSGPYNEQFF. The CDR3 nucleotides are TGTGCCAGCAGTGGACCGTACAATGAGCAGTTCTTC. This rearrangement joins TRBV2 to TRBJ2-1; D gene uncertain. Germline-derived CDR1 and CDR2 are SNHLY and FYNNEI. The CDR3 spans 12 residues. Trimming took 4 bases from V and 4 from J, leaving 5 bases between them. The full variable domain, its missing parts supplied by reference TRBV2 and TRBJ2-1, is EPEVTQTPSHQVTQMGQEVILRCVPISNHLYFYWYRQILGQKVEFLVSFYNNEISEKSEIFDDQFSVERPDGSNFTLKIRSTKLEDSAMYFCASSGPYNEQFFGPGTRLTVL.

The gene calls are TRBV6-1 and TRBJ1-2, with D possibly matching TRBD1 (5 bases). CDR1 is MNHNS, CDR2 SASEGT, per germline. Trimming cost V 2 bases and J 9 bases, with 10 bases left between them. The CDR3 has 12 amino acids. The CDR3 is CASSERGGSYTF. The DNA for the CDR3 is TGTGCCAGCAGTGAAAGGGGAGGTAGCTACACCTTC.

The chain links TRBV6-5 to TRBJ1-2, with D perhaps matching TRBD1 (6 bases). The V end was cut by 7 bases, the J end by 5 bases, with 14 bases between. This CDR3 comprises 13 residues. Germline V gene sequence: CDR1 MNHEY, CDR2 SVGAGI. For the CDR3, the DNA is TGTGCCAGCACCCCGGGGGCTGTTTATGGCTACACCTTC. Translating gives CASTPGAVYGYTF.

The chain has TRBV10-3 and TRBJ2-4; 8 bases are shared with TRBD2. The CDR3 has 16 amino acids. Germline V gene sequence: CDR1 ENHRY, CDR2 SYGVKD. The V segment lost 8 bases and the J segment 2 bases; nucleotides outside the gene matches: 11. In DNA, the CDR3 is TGTGCCATCCGAGGTTCGGGGGGGCTTACCAAAAACATTCAGTACTTC. Translated: CAIRGSGGLTKNIQYF.

V usage is TRBV7-3 and J usage is TRBJ2-1, with 8 positions matching TRBD1. V gave up 5 bases and J gave up 6 bases; unmatched junction bases: 6. This CDR3 is built from 14 residues. The germline V gene has CDR1 SGHTA and CDR2 FQGTGA. Here the CDR3 DNA reads TGTGCCAGCAGCCCAGGGGGCCTTTCCAATGAGCAGTTCTTC. This encodes CASSPGGLSNEQFF.

The chain couples TRBV5-4 to TRBJ2-2; D unclear. V lost 0 bases and J lost 9, with 15 bases in between. Germline CDR1 reads SGHNT; CDR2 reads YYREEE (reference sequence). The CDR3 spans 15 residues. The CDR3 region has the DNA TGTGCCAGCAGCTTGGGGAGCTCCTCCGCCCGGGAGCTGTTTTTT. It specifies CASSLGSSSARELFF.

This chain links TRBV19 with TRBJ1-1; TRBD1 might be the D (5 bases). Germline CDR1 and CDR2: LNHDA and SQIVND (reference sequence). This CDR3 is built from 14 residues. The ends were cut back, 6 bases at V and 0 bases at J, with 11 bases in the middle. CDR3 bases: TGTGCCAGTAGCCCGACAGTGATGAACACTGAAGCTTTCTTT. This translates into CASSPTVMNTEAFF.

V usage is TRBV30 and J usage is TRBJ2-4; 7 bases align to TRBD1. The V and J ends lost 6 bases and 2 bases, in that order; junction bases with no gene match: 4. Germline values: CDR1 GTSNPN, CDR2 SVGIG (reference sequence). This CDR3 spans 13 amino acids. The CDR3 region has the DNA TGTGCCTGCGACAGGGTCCCCAAAAACATTCAGTACTTC. Protein: CACDRVPKNIQYF.

The rearrangement uses TRBV18 and TRBJ2-5; weak D call: TRBD2 (6 bases). Germline V lookup: CDR1 KGHSH, CDR2 LQKENI. With 4 bases removed from V and 5 bases from J, the gap between germline ends came to 11 bases. The CDR3 sequence is 13 residues long. CDR3 protein: CASSQTGLETQYF. The DNA of the CDR3 is TGTGCCAGCTCACAGACGGGACTGGAGACCCAGTACTTC. Supplemented by reference TRBV18 and TRBJ2-5, the full variable domain reads NAGVMQNPRHLVRRRGQEARLRCSPMKGHSHVYWYRQLPEEGLKFMVYLQKENIIDESGMPKERFSAEFPKEGPSILRIQQVVRGDSAAYFCASSQTGLETQYFGPGTRLLVL.

The chain joins TRBV27 to TRBJ2-6, with D possibly being TRBD1 or TRBD2 (5 bases each). Germline assignment: CDR1 MNHEY and CDR2 SMNVEV (reference sequence). Trimming took off 4 bases at V and 1 base at J, with 14 bases between the two ends. The CDR3 runs to 17 residues. This CDR3 reads CASSSGPGLSGANVLTF. CDR3 nucleotide sequence: TGTGCCAGCAGTTCGGGACCAGGTTTATCTGGGGCCAACGTCCTGACTTTC.